This TCR beta chain is drawn from a study of T cells in Graves' hyperthyroidism and ophthalmopathy. TCR beta CDR3 regions were amplified from RNA. A set of HTBI primers served as the primers for a first-round RT-PCR of the TCR CDR3. One entry per CDR3 protein, called by TCRdb with MiXCR from the multiplex PCR reads. The table includes under 800,000 distinct CDR3 sequences, about 14% detected once. Patients were excluded for uncontrolled infection, other autoimmune disease, pregnancy or lactation. Germline trimming cut 3 bases from V and 6 bases from J; bases unmatched to any gene: 7. CDR3 length: 15 residues. Germline V lookup: CDR1 SGHVS, CDR2 FQNEAQ. This clonotype has a handful of counts.

The sample taken for sequencing was blood. The receptor was isolated from a woman under 30 with Graves' hyperthyroidism. This chain connects TRBV7-8 to TRBJ2-4; 8 bases agree with TRBD2. Written as DNA, the CDR3 is TGTGCCAGCAGCTTGGGCGGGAGGTGGGGAAACATTCAGTACTTC. This sequence encodes CASSLGGRWGNIQYF.